These T cell receptor beta chains were read from a single sample in a study of metastatic and nonmetastatic thyroid tumors. TCRdb re-called the PCR reads with MiXCR. The data hold fewer than 55,000 clones, with under 20% observed a single time. Material: blood. The receptors originated from a female donor with papillary thyroid cancer or a benign thyroid nodule (not recorded which). Some clones in this sample may be carry-over from other donors' samples. CDR3s include the opening cysteine and the closing phenylalanine or tryptophan. The order of the fields is D gene, J gene, V gene, clone size, CDR3 DNA, CDR3 protein. The D gene is left open where the match is weak. Only some rows state a clone size, as once, few, many or a class for expanded clones.

TRBD1 | TRBJ1-5 | TRBV6-2/TRBV6-3 | few | TGTGCCAGCAGTTTAGGACAGGGCCCATGGAGCAATCAGCCCCAGCATTTT | CASSLGQGPWSNQPQHF
NA | TRBJ1-5 | TRBV28 | few | TGTGCCAGCAGTCTGAGCCCGCCCAGGCCCCAGCATTTT | CASSLSPPRPQHF
TRBD1 | TRBJ1-4 | TRBV5-1 | many | TGCGCCAGCAGCTACGGACAGGGGACCAATGAAAAACTGTTTTTT | CASSYGQGTNEKLFF
TRBD2 | TRBJ2-3 | TRBV6-1 | medium-sized | TGTGCCAGCAGTGAAGGGGGGACTAGCGGGGGTAGCACAGATACGCAGTATTTT | CASSEGGTSGGSTDTQYF
TRBD2 | TRBJ2-5 | TRBV29-1 | many | TGCAGCGTTACCCGGACTAGCGGACTTCAAGAGACCCAGTACTTC | CSVTRTSGLQETQYF
NA | TRBJ1-2 | TRBV3-1 | many | TGTGCCAGCAGCCAAAATAACGGGATGGGGGGAAATGGCTACACCTTC | CASSQNNGMGGNGYTF
NA | TRBJ1-1 | TRBV5-1 | once | TGCGCCAGCAGCTTGGAATCTAACACTGAAGCTTTCTTT | CASSLESNTEAFF
TRBD1 | TRBJ1-1 | TRBV6-1 | many | TGTGCCAGCAGTCATACGGACAGGGGGGGCACTGAAGCTTTCTTT | CASSHTDRGGTEAFF
TRBD1 | TRBJ2-6 | TRBV28 | medium-sized | TGTGCCAGCAGTTGGACAGGGAGCTCTGGGGCCAACGTCCTGACTTTC | CASSWTGSSGANVLTF
TRBD1 | TRBJ1-1 | TRBV11-2 | many | TGTGCCAGCAGCCCCTTCGGGACAGGGGGCACTGAAGCTTTCTTT | CASSPFGTGGTEAFF
NA | TRBJ1-4 | TRBV3-1 | many | TGTGCCAGCAGCCGACCCGGCTCAACTAATGAAAAACTGTTTTTT | CASSRPGSTNEKLFF
NA | TRBJ2-7 | TRBV28 | NA | TGTGCCAGCAGAGCCGGGACGGGGACCTACGAGCAGTACTTC | CASRAGTGTYEQYF
TRBD1 | TRBJ2-4 | TRBV2 | many | TGTGCCAGCGCCAGGGACAGTCAAAACATTCAGTACTTC | CASARDSQNIQYF
NA | TRBJ2-1 | TRBV5-1 | NA | TGCGCCAGCAGCTTGGGCAGGTTAAGCTATGAGCAGTTCTTC | CASSLGRLSYEQFF
NA | TRBJ2-3 | TRBV28 | NA | TGTGCCAGCAGTTTCTCCGGGGCTGTCGCGAGCACAGATACGCAGTATTTT | CASSFSGAVASTDTQYF
TRBD1 | TRBJ1-2 | TRBV20-1 | NA | TGCAGTGCTAAGACAGGGGGCGCGTCTGGCTACACCTTC | CSAKTGGASGYTF
TRBD2 | TRBJ2-2 | TRBV7-7 | few | TGTGCTAGCAGCCAAACCCGGGGGGGCACCGGGGAGCTGTTTTTT | CASSQTRGGTGELFF
NA | TRBJ2-2 | TRBV27 | few | TGTGCCAGCACTCCCGGGACCACCGGGGAGCTGTTTTTT | CASTPGTTGELFF
NA | TRBJ1-3 | TRBV7-6 | NA | TGTGCCAGCAGCTTAAGCGTCGGGGCCTTGGGATACTCTGGAAACACCATATATTTT | CASSLSVGALGYSGNTIYF
NA | TRBJ2-2 | TRBV2 | NA | TGTGCCAGCAGTGAGCCAGGGAAAGTTACCGGGGAGCTGTTTTTT | CASSEPGKVTGELFF
NA | TRBJ2-1 | TRBV9 | NA | TGTGCCAGCAGCGTAGCCTCATTGGGACACAATGAGCAGTTCTTC | CASSVASLGHNEQFF
TRBD1 | TRBJ2-6 | TRBV6-1 | many | TGTGCCAGCAGCCGACAGGGACCCTCTGGGGCCAACGTCCTGACTTTC | CASSRQGPSGANVLTF
NA | TRBJ2-1 | TRBV11-3 | many | TGTGCCAGCAGCTTAGGGTGGGTGGGGACCTACAATGAGCAGTTCTTC | CASSLGWVGTYNEQFF
NA | TRBJ1-2 | TRBV5-1 | NA | TGCGCCAGCAGCTTCGACACGGGAGGAAATGGCTACACCTTC | CASSFDTGGNGYTF
NA | TRBJ2-3 | TRBV10-1 | many | TGCGCCAGCAGTGACGGCCTAGCGAGCACAGATACGCAGTATTTT | CASSDGLASTDTQYF
TRBD1 | TRBJ1-6 | TRBV29-1 | many | TGCAGCGTTGAAGAAGGACAGGGGCTCCACTTT | CSVEEGQGLHF
NA | TRBJ1-6 | TRBV7-3 | many | TGTGCCAGCAGCCCCCTTTGGGTGGTCGGGGGTCGGGGATATTCACCCCTCCACTTT | CASSPLWVVGGRGYSPLHF
NA | TRBJ2-1 | TRBV24-1 | many | TGTGCCACCAGTGAAGGGGGAGGGATAGATGAGCAGTTCTTC | CATSEGGGIDEQFF
NA | TRBJ2-7 | TRBV28 | NA | TGTGCCAGCAGTTTTGGGCCCCAGTTAGAGCGGTACTTC | CASSFGPQLERYF
NA | TRBJ1-5 | TRBV12-3/TRBV12-4 | many | TGTGCCAGCAGTTTCTCCGGGGGTGGCAATCAGCCCCAGCATTTT | CASSFSGGGNQPQHF
TRBD1 | TRBJ1-6 | TRBV12-5 | NA | TGTGCTATTGTACAGGGGGTCAATTCACCCCTCCACTTT | CAIVQGVNSPLHF
NA | TRBJ2-3 | TRBV7-9 | NA | TGTGCCAGCGGGACTGATAGCACAGATACGCAGTATTTT | CASGTDSTDTQYF
NA | TRBJ2-1 | TRBV6-1 | few | TGTGCCAGCAGTACGCGACCAGATGAGCAGTTCTTC | CASSTRPDEQFF
NA | TRBJ2-3 | TRBV28 | NA | TGTGCCAGCACATCCAAGCTTCTGGATACGCAGTATTTT | CASTSKLLDTQYF
TRBD2 | TRBJ2-5 | TRBV20-1 | NA | TGCAGTGCTAGAGATCGGCTAGCGGGATCGGTGGAGACCCAGTACTTC | CSARDRLAGSVETQYF
TRBD2 | TRBJ2-5 | TRBV11-1 | few | TGTGCCAGCAGCTCCAAGTACGAACTAGCGGGACTGGCAGAGACCCAGTACTTC | CASSSKYELAGLAETQYF
TRBD2 | TRBJ2-7 | TRBV28 | medium-sized | TGTGCCAGCAGTCCGAGGCTAGCGGGAGAGCAGTACTTC | CASSPRLAGEQYF
NA | TRBJ2-1 | TRBV7-9 | many | TGTGCCAGCAGCTTAGTGGGGAGAGAGCAGTTCTTC | CASSLVGREQFF
NA | TRBJ2-7 | TRBV12-3/TRBV12-4 | NA | TGTGCCAGCAGCCAATCCCCTAAGAACTACGAGCAGTACTTC | CASSQSPKNYEQYF
NA | TRBJ2-2 | TRBV3-1 | NA | TGTGCCAGCAGCCAAGGGGTCGGCGGGGAGCTGTTTTTT | CASSQGVGGELFF
NA | TRBJ2-2 | TRBV20-1 | many | TGCAGTGCTAGGCCCTTCTCGAACACCGGGGAGCTGTTTTTT | CSARPFSNTGELFF
TRBD1 | TRBJ2-7 | TRBV12-3/TRBV12-4 | NA | TGTGCCAGCAGTTTAAGGCGACAGGGGTCCGTCGGCGAGCAGTACTTC | CASSLRRQGSVGEQYF
NA | TRBJ2-5 | TRBV25-1 | NA | TGTGCCAGCAGTCCCCCGCCCGGAGGGCAGACTCAGTACTTC | CASSPPPGGQTQYF
NA | TRBJ2-7 | TRBV7-2 | many | TGTGCCAGCAGCCCCAGCGGCCTGAGCTCCTACGAGCAGTACTTC | CASSPSGLSSYEQYF
TRBD1 | TRBJ1-5 | TRBV18 | NA | TGTGCCAGCTCAGCAAATACAGGGGCAGGTAGCAATCAGCCCCAGCATTTT | CASSANTGAGSNQPQHF